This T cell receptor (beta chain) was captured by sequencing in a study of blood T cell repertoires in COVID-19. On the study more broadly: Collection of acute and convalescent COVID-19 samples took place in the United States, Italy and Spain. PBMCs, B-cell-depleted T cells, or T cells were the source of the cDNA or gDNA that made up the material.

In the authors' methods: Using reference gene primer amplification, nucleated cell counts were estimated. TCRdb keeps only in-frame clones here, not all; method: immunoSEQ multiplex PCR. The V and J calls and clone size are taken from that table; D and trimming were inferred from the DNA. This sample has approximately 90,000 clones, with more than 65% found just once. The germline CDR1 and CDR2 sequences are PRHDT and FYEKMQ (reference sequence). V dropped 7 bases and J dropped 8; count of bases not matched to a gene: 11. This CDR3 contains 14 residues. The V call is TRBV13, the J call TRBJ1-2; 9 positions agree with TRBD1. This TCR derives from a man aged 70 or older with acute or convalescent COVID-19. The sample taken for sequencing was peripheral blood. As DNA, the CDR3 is TGTGCCAGCATCTCCCATACAGGGGGCGTCGGCTACACCTTC. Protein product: CASISHTGGVGYTF.